This T cell receptor (beta chain) was captured in a study of control samples from healthy donors and cancer patients. V lost 12 bases and J lost 0, with 14 bases in between. The germline gives CDR1 KGHDR, CDR2 SFDVKD. The CDR3 is 15 residues long. Profiled with immunoSEQ multiplex PCR; TCRdb holds only in-frame clones, not every one. The sample gives under 55,000 clones, under 90% of which show up once; over 9.5% is in the top ten. This clone has only a few counts. This sequence joins TRBV24-1 and TRBJ2-6; possible D gene TRBD2, 5 bases. Sequences were obtained from blood. The sequence came from a man between 65 and 85 years old in good health. The CDR3 DNA follows: TGTGCCCGCCACGGGAAGCACTCTGGGGCCAACGTCCTGACTTTC. This codes for CARHGKHSGANVLTF.